The 29 T cell receptor beta chains below come from one sample, sequenced in a study of OX40 agonist ivuxolimab in advanced cancers. Assay used: immunoSEQ multiplex PCR; TCRdb lists only in-frame clones, some missing. The sample lists some 44,000 clones, around 88% occurring once. Specimen: CD4+ or CD8+ T cells sorted from blood, collected in a trial of the OX40 agonist ivuxolimab. These receptors all come from an adult with an advanced solid tumor such as melanoma, head and neck, liver or kidney cancer.

Turning to this clone: At one boundary the junction diverges from the germline segment, which might be a read error. V usage is TRBV6-1 and J usage is TRBJ1-5; tentative D call: TRBD1 (6 bases). Germline CDR1 reads MNHNS; CDR2 reads SASEGT. This CDR3 has 14 amino acids. Here the CDR3 reads CAGSRGVEFQPQHF. CDR3 in DNA: TGTGCCGGCAGTAGGGGGGTCGAATTTCAGCCCCAGCATTTT.

CDR3 sequence (DNA): TGTGCCAGCAACACCGGGACAGCTTTTTTCTCTGGAAACACCATATATTTT. Amino acids: CASNTGTAFFSGNTIYF. The chain carries TRBV28 and TRBJ1-3; 7 bases are shared with TRBD1. The CDR3 length is 17 residues. J gave up 0 bases and V 7 bases, and 12 bases lay outside the gene matches. The germline gives CDR1 MDHEN, CDR2 SYDVKM.

V is TRBV30 and J is TRBJ1-1; TRBD1 matches 8 bases. The CDR3 length is 16 residues. With 0 bases clipped from V and 0 bases from J, the junction kept 6 bases outside the gene matches. Germline lookup yields CDR1 GTSNPN and CDR2 SVGIG (reference sequence). The CDR3 DNA sequence: TGTGCCTGGAGTGTACGGAGGACAGGGTTGAACACTGAAGCTTTCTTT. Translated: CAWSVRRTGLNTEAFF. Filled out from reference TRBV30 and TRBJ1-1, the complete variable domain reads SQTIHQWPATLVQPVGSPLSLECTVEGTSNPNLYWYRQAAGRGLQLLFYSVGIGQISSEVPQNLSASRPQDRQFILSSKKLLLSDSGFYLCAWSVRRTGLNTEAFFGQGTRLTVV.

The V call is TRBV6-5, the J call TRBJ2-7; 10 bases agree with TRBD1. The J segment lost 3 bases and the V segment lost 2 bases, leaving 1 base of the junction unmatched. Germline CDR1 and CDR2: MNHEY and SVGAGI. This CDR3 contains 14 residues. The CDR3 loop is CASSYRDRGYEQYF. In DNA, the CDR3 is TGTGCCAGCAGTTACCGGGACAGGGGCTACGAGCAGTACTTC.

The rearrangement joins TRBV2 to TRBJ2-7, with D unclear. Germline-derived CDR1 and CDR2 are SNHLY and FYNNEI. V was trimmed by 6 bases and J by 6 bases, leaving 9 bases between them. This CDR3 has 11 amino acids. This chain's CDR3 is CASRTHLEQYF. DNA of the CDR3: TGTGCCAGCAGGACCCACCTCGAGCAGTACTTC.

The CDR3: CASRRTSGGAISDTQYF. The CDR3 region has the DNA TGTGCCAGTCGACGGACTAGCGGGGGGGCCATATCGGATACGCAGTATTTT. The chain uses TRBV7-2 and TRBJ2-3; 15 nucleotides match TRBD2. The CDR3 length is 17 residues. CDR1 is SGHTA, CDR2 FQGNSA, per germline. The ends lost 9 bases at V and 6 bases at J; junction bases unmatched: 13.

V gene TRBV10-1 combines with J gene TRBJ1-2; no firm D call. The CDR3 extends over 9 amino acids. Trimming removed 6 bases at V and 5 bases at J, with 1 base between. Germline V gives CDR1 WNHNN, CDR2 SYGVQD (reference sequence). CDR3 sequence reads: CASRYGYTF. CDR3 DNA: TGCGCCAGCAGATATGGCTACACCTTC.

This clone was seen a handful of times. The chain employs TRBV7-2 and TRBJ1-1; D gene uncertain. Trimming cost V 5 bases and J 3 bases, with 10 bases left between them. Germline values: CDR1 SGHTA, CDR2 FQGNSA. The CDR3 runs to 13 residues. As DNA, the CDR3 is TGTGCCAGCAGCCGTCTTATGGACACTGAAGCTTTCTTT. Protein: CASSRLMDTEAFF. Combining the CDR3 with reference TRBV7-2 and TRBJ1-1 gives the whole variable domain GAGVSQSPSNKVTEKGKDVELRCDPISGHTALYWYRQSLGQGLEFLIYFQGNSAPDKSGLPSDRFSAERTGGSVSTLTIQRTQQEDSAVYLCASSRLMDTEAFFGQGTRLTVV.

V usage is TRBV11-2 and J usage is TRBJ1-2, with 7 bases fitting TRBD1. CDR3 size: 14 residues. Germline-derived CDR1 and CDR2 are SGHAT and FQNNGV. V dropped 5 bases and J dropped 8; count of bases not matched to a gene: 11. CDR3 residues: CASSTYDRVSGYTF. The DNA for the CDR3 is TGTGCCAGCAGCACCTACGACAGGGTCAGCGGCTACACCTTC. The full variable domain, in which reference TRBV11-2 and TRBJ1-2 provide the parts outside the CDR3, is EAGVAQSPRYKIIEKRQSVAFWCNPISGHATLYWYQQILGQGPKLLIQFQNNGVVDDSQLPKDRFSAERLKGVDSTLKIQPAKLEDSAVYLCASSTYDRVSGYTFGSGTRLTVV.

The gene calls are TRBV27 and TRBJ2-2; 8 bases are a match to TRBD1. This CDR3 comprises 18 residues. Losses at the gene ends were 6 bases for V and 1 base for J; bases not matched to a gene: 13. Germline values: CDR1 MNHEY, CDR2 SMNVEV (reference sequence). In DNA form, the CDR3 reads TGTGCCAGCAGACCAATCCCTTCAGGGGGCAGGAACACCGGGGAGCTGTTTTTT. Residues: CASRPIPSGGRNTGELFF.

CDR3 in DNA: TGTGCCAGCAGTTACTGGACTAGCGGCTACAATGAGCAGTTCTTC. Its translation: CASSYWTSGYNEQFF. The chain links TRBV6-6 to TRBJ2-1, with TRBD2 matching over 10 bases. Looked up from germline, CDR1 is MNHNY and CDR2 is SVGAGI (reference sequence). There are 15 residues in the CDR3. Trimming removed 1 base from V and 3 bases from J; junction bases left unmatched: 0.

V is TRBV15 and J is TRBJ2-2; D unclear. V lost 5 bases and J 7 bases, leaving 8 bases between the germline ends. Germline loops: CDR1 LNHNV, CDR2 YYDKDF (reference sequence). CDR3 length: 12 residues. For the CDR3, the DNA is TGTGCCACCAGCCCCTCGGGCGGGGAGCTGTTTTTT. Translation gives CATSPSGGELFF.

The table lists this clone with a few counts. The chain couples TRBV5-8 to TRBJ2-7; D might be TRBD1 (6 bases). Germline CDR1 is SGHTS and CDR2 is YDEGEE. The germline V and J ends were trimmed by 6 bases and 2 bases, with 15 bases remaining between them. The CDR3 spans 14 residues. CDR3 residues: CASTKTGPTYEQYF. The CDR3 nucleotides are TGTGCCAGCACCAAGACAGGCCCTACCTACGAGCAGTACTTC. Based on the CDR3 plus reference TRBV5-8 and TRBJ2-7, the full variable domain is EAGVTQSPTHLIKTRGQQATLRCSPISGHTSVYWYQQALGLGLQFLLWYDEGEERNRGNFPPRFSGRQFPNYSSELNVNALELEDSALYLCASTKTGPTYEQYFGPGTRLTVT.

V gene TRBV19 combines with J gene TRBJ2-3; 11 bases match TRBD2. V trimming: 6 bases; J trimming: 1 base; junction bases outside the gene matches: 3. CDR1 and CDR2 (germline): LNHDA, SQIVND (reference sequence). The CDR3 has 15 amino acids. CDR3 in DNA: TGTGCCAGTAGCTTACTAGCGGGAGGCACAGATACGCAGTATTTT. Translation: CASSLLAGGTDTQYF.

The chain is built from TRBV5-1 and TRBJ2-7; TRBD1 matches at 7 bases. V shed 4 bases and J 6 bases; nucleotides not matched to a gene: 7. The CDR3 consists of 13 residues. The germline gives CDR1 SGHRS, CDR2 YFSETQ. The CDR3 region is CASSEETGSEQYF. The CDR3 bases are TGCGCCAGCAGCGAAGAGACAGGGAGCGAGCAGTACTTC.

The rearrangement links TRBV28 to TRBJ1-4; D remains ambiguous. This CDR3 is built from 19 residues. Trimming took off 6 bases at V and 0 bases at J, with 23 bases between the two ends. Germline V lookup: CDR1 MDHEN, CDR2 SYDVKM. CDR3 in amino acids: CASRHLWGSSVATNEKLFF. The CDR3, as DNA: TGTGCCAGCAGACACTTGTGGGGTAGCTCCGTTGCAACTAATGAAAAACTGTTTTTT.

The V gene is TRBV29-1, the J gene TRBJ2-1; 8 nucleotides match TRBD2. The length of the CDR3 is 13 residues. The germline V gene encodes CDR1 SQVTM and CDR2 ANQGSEA. Trimming took 4 bases from V and 5 from J; bases not matched to a gene: 4. The CDR3 loop is CSVGGLADNEQFF. The CDR3 DNA reads as TGCAGCGTTGGTGGACTAGCCGACAATGAGCAGTTCTTC.

This clone was picked up a small number of times. The gene calls are TRBV2 and TRBJ2-2, with unresolved D. Germline CDR1 is SNHLY and CDR2 is FYNNEI. This CDR3 has 13 amino acids. V lost 4 bases and J 9 bases, leaving 12 bases between the germline ends. The CDR3 coding sequence is TGTGCCAGCAGTGCGGACCCGATTTGGGAGCTGTTTTTT. Protein: CASSADPIWELFF.

The rearrangement links TRBV18 to TRBJ2-1; no definite D call. This CDR3 region has 14 residues. V lost 3 bases, J lost 6 bases, and 12 bases lay in between. Germline CDR1 reads KGHSH; CDR2 reads LQKENI. This CDR3 is CASSPGVHSNEQFF. The CDR3 coding sequence is TGTGCCAGCTCACCCGGCGTACACAGCAATGAGCAGTTCTTC. The full variable domain, its missing parts supplied by reference TRBV18 and TRBJ2-1, is NAGVMQNPRHLVRRRGQEARLRCSPMKGHSHVYWYRQLPEEGLKFMVYLQKENIIDESGMPKERFSAEFPKEGPSILRIQQVVRGDSAAYFCASSPGVHSNEQFFGPGTRLTVL.

This clone was observed a handful of times. The chain recombines TRBV7-2 with TRBJ1-3; TRBD1 might be the D (6 bases). Trimming removed 3 bases from V and 2 bases from J, with 20 bases in between. From germline, CDR1 is SGHTA and CDR2 FQGNSA. The CDR3 runs 18 residues. The CDR3 DNA is TGTGCCAGCAGCTTTTCCCCAGGACAGCCAGTCGCTGGAAACACCATATATTTT. Amino acid sequence: CASSFSPGQPVAGNTIYF.

The rearrangement links TRBV2 to TRBJ2-2, with a possible D match to TRBD1 (5 bases). The CDR3 runs to 14 residues. Trimming removed 5 bases at V and 1 base at J, with 8 bases between. Germline loops: CDR1 SNHLY, CDR2 FYNNEI. The CDR3 sequence is CASSSTGNTGELFF. CDR3 DNA sequence: TGTGCCAGCAGTTCCACAGGGAACACCGGGGAGCTGTTTTTT.

The chain has TRBV18 and TRBJ1-2; D gene uncertain. V was cut by 6 bases and J by 5 bases, with 13 bases left in between. The CDR3 spans 13 residues. CDR1 is KGHSH, CDR2 LQKENI, per germline. In DNA form, the CDR3 reads TGTGCCAGCTCCCTTGACATGGTTTATGGCTACACCTTC. It yields the protein CASSLDMVYGYTF.

The genes are TRBV7-2 and TRBJ2-2; no clear D. V lost 6 bases, J lost 5 bases, and 16 bases lay in between. CDR3 length: 15 residues. Germline CDR1 SGHTA, CDR2 FQGNSA. In nucleotides, the CDR3 is TGTGCCAGCAGATCGGCGAGGTTTGGAACCGGGGAGCTGTTTTTT. Encoded protein: CASRSARFGTGELFF.

The genes are TRBV19 and TRBJ2-7, with 11 bases identical to TRBD1. From germline, CDR1 is LNHDA and CDR2 SQIVND (reference sequence). Trimming at V came to 6 bases and at J to 1 base, leaving 8 bases not matched to a gene. The CDR3 totals 16 residues. CDR3 sequence: CASSPGGQGASYEQYF. Here the CDR3 DNA reads TGTGCCAGTAGCCCAGGAGGACAGGGGGCATCCTACGAGCAGTACTTC. Full variable domain (missing parts from reference TRBV19 and TRBJ2-7): DGGITQSPKYLFRKEGQNVTLSCEQNLNHDAMYWYRQDPGQGLRLIYYSQIVNDFQKGDIAEGYSVSREKKESFPLTVTSAQKNPTAFYLCASSPGGQGASYEQYFGPGTRLTVT.

The V and J genes are TRBV28 and TRBJ2-7; 9 bases line up with TRBD1. The CDR3 contains 15 residues. V lost 4 bases to trimming and J lost 2 bases; unmatched junction nucleotides: 6. Germline values: CDR1 MDHEN, CDR2 SYDVKM. The CDR3, as DNA: TGTGCCAGCAGTTCCCCGGGACAGGGTCCCTACGAGCAGTACTTC. This translates into CASSSPGQGPYEQYF.

This chain joins TRBV6-5 and TRBJ2-7; the match to TRBD1 covers 9 bases. The CDR3 totals 15 residues. The junction had 1 base not matched to a gene; V was cut back by 0 bases and J by 1 base. CDR1 and CDR2 (germline): MNHEY, SVGAGI. CDR3 bases: TGTGCCAGCAGTTACTCAGGACAGGGGTCCTACGAGCAGTACTTC. This translates into CASSYSGQGSYEQYF.

The chain carries TRBV2 and TRBJ2-2; 8 nucleotides align to TRBD2. The V and J ends lost 3 bases and 1 base, in that order; junction bases with no gene match: 4. The CDR3 extends over 16 amino acids. Germline V gene data show CDR1 as SNHLY and CDR2 as FYNNEI. This CDR3 is CASSDSAGGNTGELFF. CDR3 nucleotide sequence: TGTGCCAGCAGTGATAGTGCGGGGGGGAACACCGGGGAGCTGTTTTTT.

The genes are TRBV7-8 and TRBJ1-2; D not resolved. Trimming took 1 base from V and 8 from J, leaving 8 bases between them. Germline CDR1 and CDR2: SGHVS and FQNEAQ. This CDR3 is 12 amino acids long. The CDR3 reads CASSLVKTGYTF. In DNA, the CDR3 is TGTGCCAGCAGCTTAGTGAAGACCGGCTACACCTTC.

The rearrangement uses TRBV19 and TRBJ1-1, with D unresolved. The CDR3 has 15 amino acids. With 3 bases removed from V and 0 bases from J, the gap between germline ends came to 11 bases. In germline, CDR1 is LNHDA, CDR2 SQIVND (reference sequence). The CDR3 DNA follows: TGTGCCAGTAGTATCACAGTTTCGGTGAACACTGAAGCTTTCTTT. Translated, it gives CASSITVSVNTEAFF.